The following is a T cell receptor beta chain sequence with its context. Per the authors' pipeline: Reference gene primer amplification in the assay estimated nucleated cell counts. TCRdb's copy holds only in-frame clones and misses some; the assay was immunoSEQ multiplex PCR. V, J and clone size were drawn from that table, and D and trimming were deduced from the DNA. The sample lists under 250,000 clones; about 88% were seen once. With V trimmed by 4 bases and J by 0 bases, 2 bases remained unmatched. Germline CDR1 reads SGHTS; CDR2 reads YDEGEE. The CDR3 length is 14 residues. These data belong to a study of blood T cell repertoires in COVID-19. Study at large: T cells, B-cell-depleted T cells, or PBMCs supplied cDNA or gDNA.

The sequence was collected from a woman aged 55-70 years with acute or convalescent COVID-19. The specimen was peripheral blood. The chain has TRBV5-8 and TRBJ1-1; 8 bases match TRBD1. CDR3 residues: CASSGDRLNTEAFF. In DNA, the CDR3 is TGTGCCAGCAGCGGGGACAGGCTGAACACTGAAGCTTTCTTT.